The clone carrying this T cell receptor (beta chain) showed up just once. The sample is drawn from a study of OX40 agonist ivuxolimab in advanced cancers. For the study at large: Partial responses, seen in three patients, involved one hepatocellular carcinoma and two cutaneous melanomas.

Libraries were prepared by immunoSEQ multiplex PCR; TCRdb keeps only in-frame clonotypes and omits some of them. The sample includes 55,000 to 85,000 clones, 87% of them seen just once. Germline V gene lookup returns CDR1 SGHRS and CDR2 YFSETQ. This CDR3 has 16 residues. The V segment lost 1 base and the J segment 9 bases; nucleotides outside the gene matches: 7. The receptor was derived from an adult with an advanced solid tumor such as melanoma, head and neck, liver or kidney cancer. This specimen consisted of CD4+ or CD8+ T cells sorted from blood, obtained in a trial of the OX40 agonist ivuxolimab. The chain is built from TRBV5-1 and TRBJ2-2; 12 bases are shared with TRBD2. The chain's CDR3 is CASSLSTSGGQRELFF. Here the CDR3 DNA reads TGCGCCAGCAGCTTGAGCACTAGCGGGGGGCAGCGGGAGCTGTTTTTT.